These 28 T cell receptor beta chains were sequenced from one sample in a study of beta chain features in type 1 diabetes. Their specific antigens are unknown. Reverse transcription of all isolated RNA meant that expressed TCRB transcripts were sequenced. Some clones are missing from TCRdb's copy, which holds only in-frame ones; the method was immunoSEQ multiplex PCR. The sample holds 350,000 to 450,000 clones; about 12% are singletons and the top ten take around 0.01%. Points from the study as a whole: Patients with Type 1 diabetes showed moderately but significantly shorter TCRB CDR3s in all four CD4+ subsets.

What was sequenced was naive CD4+ T cells from blood. Source of these receptors: a woman aged 18 to 35 with type 1 diabetes.

This clone has just a few counts. The chain has TRBV19 and TRBJ2-5; TRBD2 matches at 9 bases. The CDR3 runs 15 residues. J gave up 2 bases and V 5 bases, and 6 bases lay outside the gene matches. The germline V gene encodes CDR1 LNHDA and CDR2 SQIVND (reference sequence). CDR3 sequence: CASSVASGNQETQYF. As DNA, the CDR3 is TGTGCCAGTAGTGTGGCTAGCGGGAATCAAGAGACCCAGTACTTC.

V is TRBV19 and J is TRBJ2-5, with D possibly TRBD1 on 5 matching bases. Germline CDR1 and CDR2: LNHDA and SQIVND (reference sequence). Trimming cost V 1 base and J 3 bases, with 9 bases left between them. The CDR3 totals 14 residues. The CDR3, as DNA: TGTGCCAGTAGTATAGCAGGGTGGAAAGAGACCCAGTACTTC. This sequence encodes CASSIAGWKETQYF.

The chain employs TRBV2 and TRBJ1-5; D ambiguous. The CDR3 contains 13 residues. Germline V gene data show CDR1 as SNHLY and CDR2 as FYNNEI. V gave up 3 bases and J gave up 9 bases, with 12 bases separating them. CDR3 residues: CASSESRKRPQHF. DNA of the CDR3: TGTGCCAGCAGTGAGTCCCGAAAGAGGCCCCAGCATTTT.

Only a few counts were recorded for this clone. The chain carries TRBV7-2 and TRBJ2-5; D may be TRBD2 (6 bases). Germline V lookup: CDR1 SGHTA, CDR2 FQGNSA. This CDR3 comprises 16 residues. Trimming removed 0 bases from V and 2 bases from J, with 13 bases in between. The CDR3 loop is CASSLAGTPGQETQYF. CDR3 nucleotide sequence: TGTGCCAGCAGCTTAGCGGGGACTCCTGGGCAAGAGACCCAGTACTTC.

The chain couples TRBV4-3 to TRBJ2-4; D not resolved. V lost 1 base, J lost 1 base, and 11 bases lay in between. The V gene's germline CDR1 is LGHNA and CDR2 YSLEER. CDR3 length: 16 residues. The CDR3 region has the DNA TGCGCCAGCAGCCAAGGAGGCGTCTCGGCCAAAAACATTCAGTACTTC. Amino acid sequence: CASSQGGVSAKNIQYF.

The rearrangement uses TRBV7-2 and TRBJ1-5; D gene unclear. Germline V gene data show CDR1 as SGHTA and CDR2 as FQGNSA. Trimming took 1 base from V and 6 from J, leaving 4 bases between them. The CDR3 consists of 12 residues. CDR3 sequence reads: CASSLDTQPQHF. The CDR3 region has the DNA TGTGCCAGCAGCTTAGACACTCAGCCCCAGCATTTT.

The gene calls are TRBV7-3 and TRBJ2-2, with a weak D call TRBD2 (6 bases). Germline loops: CDR1 SGHTA, CDR2 FQGTGA. Trimming took off 3 bases at V and 1 base at J, with 12 bases between the two ends. This CDR3 is 16 amino acids long. CDR3: CASSLFGGMNTGELFF. CDR3 sequence (DNA): TGTGCCAGCAGCTTGTTCGGAGGGATGAACACCGGGGAGCTGTTTTTT.

The chain has TRBV30 and TRBJ2-3; D gene unclear. The CDR3 extends over 15 amino acids. Germline-derived CDR1 and CDR2 are GTSNPN and SVGIG (reference sequence). Deletions cut 8 bases from V and 1 base from J, with 19 bases between. The CDR3 DNA reads as TGTGCCCTAACCCGTGGCAGGATTGGCACAGATACGCAGTATTTT. Translated: CALTRGRIGTDTQYF. The full variable domain, rest sourced from reference TRBV30 and TRBJ2-3, is SQTIHQWPATLVQPVGSPLSLECTVEGTSNPNLYWYRQAAGRGLQLLFYSVGIGQISSEVPQNLSASRPQDRQFILSSKKLLLSDSGFYLCALTRGRIGTDTQYFGPGTRLTVL.

The chain links TRBV5-6 to TRBJ2-3; TRBD1 aligns across 7 bases. V shed 0 bases, J shed 3 bases, and the junction held 7 bases outside the gene matches. The CDR3 consists of 16 residues. Germline assignment: CDR1 SGHDT and CDR2 YYEEEE. The CDR3 is CASSLDIGRGTDTQYF. The CDR3 DNA reads TGTGCCAGCAGCTTGGACATAGGCAGGGGGACAGATACGCAGTATTTT.

This clone was detected only a few times. The chain uses TRBV7-8 and TRBJ2-3; 10 nucleotides line up with TRBD2. V gave up 5 bases and J gave up 1 base; unmatched junction bases: 6. CDR1 and CDR2 from the germline V gene are SGHVS and FQNEAQ. This CDR3 is 16 amino acids long. Here the CDR3 DNA reads TGTGCCAGCAGCCCACTGGGGACTAGCGGCACAGATACGCAGTATTTT. Translating gives CASSPLGTSGTDTQYF. The full variable domain, completed using reference TRBV7-8 and TRBJ2-3, is GAGVSQSPRYKVAKRGQDVALRCDPISGHVSLFWYQQALGQGPEFLTYFQNEAQLDKSGLPSDRFFAERPEGSVSTLKIQRTQQEDSAVYLCASSPLGTSGTDTQYFGPGTRLTVL.

This clone was counted once. The genes are TRBV7-2 and TRBJ2-5; TRBD2 matches 9 bases. Germline CDR1 is SGHTA and CDR2 is FQGNSA. The CDR3 extends over 15 amino acids. Trimming took 1 base from V and 1 from J; bases not matched to a gene: 1. CDR3 nucleotides: TGTGCCAGCAGCTTAGGCGGGGGGGCCCAAGAGACCCAGTACTTC. Protein product: CASSLGGGAQETQYF. Variable domain in full (rest from reference TRBV7-2 and TRBJ2-5): GAGVSQSPSNKVTEKGKDVELRCDPISGHTALYWYRQSLGQGLEFLIYFQGNSAPDKSGLPSDRFSAERTGGSVSTLTIQRTQQEDSAVYLCASSLGGGAQETQYFGPGTRLLVL.

This clone was picked up a small number of times. The rearrangement joins TRBV7-2 to TRBJ2-7; TRBD2 matches at 7 bases. The CDR3 totals 15 residues. CDR1 is SGHTA, CDR2 FQGNSA, per germline. With 0 bases clipped from V and 9 bases from J, the junction kept 11 bases outside the gene matches. This CDR3 reads CASSLALAGELWQYF. The CDR3 region has the DNA TGTGCCAGCAGCTTAGCGCTGGCGGGAGAACTGTGGCAGTACTTC.

The chain links TRBV30 to TRBJ2-7; 9 nucleotides align to TRBD1. The CDR3 length is 14 residues. The V gene end was trimmed by 6 bases and the J gene end by 0 bases; junction bases not matched to a gene: 6. CDR1 is GTSNPN and CDR2 is SVGIG in the germline V gene (reference sequence). CDR3 DNA sequence: TGTGCCTGTATACCGGGACAGGGCTCCTACGAGCAGTACTTC. Protein: CACIPGQGSYEQYF.

This clone was counted only a few times. The V call is TRBV7-9, the J call TRBJ2-7; tentative D call: TRBD2 (6 bases). Germline CDR1 is SEHNR and CDR2 is FQNEAQ (reference sequence). Trimming removed 5 bases from V and 8 bases from J, with 25 bases in between. CDR3 size: 16 residues. CDR3 nucleotides: TGTGCCAGCAGCCCACCCCCGGGACTCGACCTTATCCAGCAGTACTTC. The encoded protein is CASSPPPGLDLIQQYF.

This chain uses TRBV21-1 with TRBJ2-7; TRBD2, as called in the table, went unchecked against the DNA. TRBV21-1 is a pseudogene segment. This CDR3 spans 14 amino acids. The CDR3 sequence is CASSRSGRANEQYF. CDR3 coding DNA: TGTGCCAGCAGCAGAAGCGGGAGGGCCAACGAGCAGTACTTC.

The J gene is TRBJ2-5, the V gene TRBV28; D may be TRBD2 (6 bases). The CDR3 totals 14 residues. V shed 4 bases and J shed 5 bases, with 14 bases lying between them. Germline V gene data show CDR1 as MDHEN and CDR2 as SYDVKM. The CDR3 reads CASSYKRARETQYF. CDR3 bases: TGTGCCAGCAGTTATAAGCGGGCCCGCGAGACCCAGTACTTC.

V usage is TRBV7-9 and J usage is TRBJ2-1; TRBD2 agrees at 11 bases. V gave up 5 bases and J gave up 5 bases; unmatched junction bases: 5. CDR1 SEHNR and CDR2 FQNEAQ come from the germline V gene (reference sequence). CDR3 size: 15 residues. The CDR3 sequence is CASSVSGRENNEQFF. The CDR3 nucleotides read TGTGCCAGCAGCGTTAGCGGGAGGGAAAACAATGAGCAGTTCTTC.

This clone was detected only a few times. The chain joins TRBV7-9 to TRBJ2-7; 11 bases fit TRBD1. Germline CDR1 reads SEHNR; CDR2 reads FQNEAQ (reference sequence). The J segment lost 7 bases and the V segment lost 5 bases, leaving 7 bases of the junction unmatched. The CDR3 spans 14 residues. This chain's CDR3 is CASSRGTGGEEQYF. CDR3 in DNA: TGTGCCAGCAGCCGGGGGACAGGGGGTGAGGAGCAGTACTTC.

The chain carries TRBV25-1 and TRBJ2-7, with D tentatively TRBD2 (6 bases). Between the trimmed V and J ends, which lost 3 bases and 12 bases, there was a span of 12 bases. Germline CDR1 and CDR2: MGHDK and SYGVNS. This CDR3 is built from 11 residues. The chain's CDR3 is CASSEGLLRYF. In DNA form, the CDR3 reads TGTGCCAGCAGTGAGGGACTCCTTCGGTACTTC.

This clone was counted between two and nine times. The V gene is TRBV18, the J gene TRBJ2-1; D might be TRBD1 (6 bases). V was trimmed by 2 bases and J by 8 bases, leaving 7 bases between them. Germline loops: CDR1 KGHSH, CDR2 LQKENI. The CDR3 extends over 12 amino acids. CDR3 DNA sequence: TGTGCCAGCTCACCAAACAGGGATGAGCAGTTCTTC. Protein: CASSPNRDEQFF.

The V and J genes are TRBV27 and TRBJ2-1, with D perhaps matching TRBD2 (6 bases). CDR1 is MNHEY, CDR2 SMNVEV, per germline (reference sequence). The CDR3 contains 13 residues. V was pared by 5 bases and J by 3 bases, with 8 bases between. The CDR3 sequence is CASSRRVYNEQFF. In DNA, the CDR3 is TGTGCCAGCAGTCGGAGGGTCTACAATGAGCAGTTCTTC.

This clone was recorded a few times. The chain employs TRBV5-4 and TRBJ2-1; possible D gene TRBD1, 5 bases. This CDR3 comprises 14 residues. The germline gives CDR1 SGHNT, CDR2 YYREEE (reference sequence). Trimming shortened V by 1 base and J by 6 bases, and 11 bases separated the two germline ends. In nucleotides, the CDR3 is TGTGCCAGCAGCTTGAGGTCGGACATCAATGAGCAGTTCTTC. Translation: CASSLRSDINEQFF.

The sample holds a few counts of this clone. The chain uses TRBV5-1 and TRBJ1-6; 7 bases align to TRBD1. Per the germline V gene, CDR1 is SGHRS and CDR2 is YFSETQ. This CDR3 is built from 18 residues. Trimming cost V 0 bases and J 9 bases; bases outside gene matches: 15. Here the CDR3 reads CASSLASGGSPGISPLHF. The CDR3 region has the DNA TGCGCCAGCAGCTTGGCGTCAGGGGGATCCCCTGGAATTTCACCCCTCCACTTT.

The J gene is TRBJ1-2, the V gene TRBV6-4, with 10 positions matching TRBD1. There are 15 residues in the CDR3. With 2 bases clipped from V and 3 bases from J, the junction kept 3 bases outside the gene matches. In germline, CDR1 is MRHNA, CDR2 SNTAGT. The CDR3, as DNA: TGTGCCAGCAGTGACCCGGGACAGGGGCACTATGGCTACACCTTC. Its protein product is CASSDPGQGHYGYTF.

As concerns this clone: Additional DNA sequences in this sample encode the identical CDR3. The chain combines TRBV9 with TRBJ2-1; 10 nucleotides line up with TRBD2. This CDR3 is built from 14 residues. CDR1 is SGDLS, CDR2 YYNGEE, per germline. J was trimmed by 4 bases and V by 3 bases; bases with no gene match: 1. The CDR3 sequence: CASSASGSYNEQFF. The DNA of the CDR3 is TGTGCCAGCAGCGCTAGCGGGAGTTACAATGAGCAGTTCTTC.

This clone was seen a handful of times. This chain connects TRBV4-3 to TRBJ2-1; the match to TRBD2 covers 10 bases. The CDR3 covers 18 residues. The germline V gene has CDR1 LGHNA and CDR2 YSLEER. V lost 0 bases and J lost 3; bases outside the gene matches: 8. CDR3 in DNA: TGCGCCAGCAGCCAAGATTCCCTAGCGGGGGCCCGCTACAATGAGCAGTTCTTC. Translated: CASSQDSLAGARYNEQFF.

The table lists this clone with a few counts. V usage is TRBV7-2 and J usage is TRBJ2-1, with a possible D match to TRBD1 (5 bases). V lost 1 base to trimming and J lost 8 bases, with 15 bases between them. This CDR3 is 15 amino acids long. From germline, CDR1 is SGHTA and CDR2 FQGNSA. CDR3 loop: CASSLGMTDSDEQFF. CDR3 DNA sequence: TGTGCCAGCAGCTTAGGAATGACAGATTCAGATGAGCAGTTCTTC.

The chain combines TRBV5-1 with TRBJ1-1; D not resolved. This CDR3 has 16 residues. Trimming removed 0 bases from V and 1 base from J, with 13 bases in between. Germline V gives CDR1 SGHRS, CDR2 YFSETQ. The chain's CDR3 is CASSLGADGWNTEAFF. The CDR3 nucleotides read TGCGCCAGCAGCTTGGGAGCGGACGGGTGGAACACTGAAGCTTTCTTT.